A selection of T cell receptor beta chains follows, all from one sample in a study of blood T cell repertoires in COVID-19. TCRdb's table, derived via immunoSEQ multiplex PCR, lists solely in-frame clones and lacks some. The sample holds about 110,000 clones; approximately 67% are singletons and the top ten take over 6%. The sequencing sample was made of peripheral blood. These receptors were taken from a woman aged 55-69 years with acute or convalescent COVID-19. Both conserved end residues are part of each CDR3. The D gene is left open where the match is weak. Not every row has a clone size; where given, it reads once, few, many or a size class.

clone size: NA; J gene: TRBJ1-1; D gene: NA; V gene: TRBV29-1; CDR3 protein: CSAWQGLNTEAFF; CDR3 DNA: TGCAGCGCCTGGCAGGGGTTGAACACTGAAGCTTTCTTT
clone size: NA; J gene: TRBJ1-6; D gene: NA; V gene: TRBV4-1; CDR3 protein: CASSQDRGNSPLHF; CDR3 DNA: TGCGCCAGCAGCCAAGATCGAGGGAATTCACCCCTCCACTTT
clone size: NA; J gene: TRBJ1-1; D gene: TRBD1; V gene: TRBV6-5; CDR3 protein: CASSRSGTGAEAFF; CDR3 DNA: TGTGCCAGCAGTCGTAGCGGGACAGGGGCTGAAGCTTTCTTT
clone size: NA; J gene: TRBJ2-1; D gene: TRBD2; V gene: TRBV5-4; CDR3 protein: CASSLPGGSYNEQFF; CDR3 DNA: TGTGCCAGCAGCTTACCGGGGGGTTCCTACAATGAGCAGTTCTTC
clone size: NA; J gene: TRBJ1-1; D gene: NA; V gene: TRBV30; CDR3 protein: CAWKVRGLNTEAFF; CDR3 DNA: TGTGCCTGGAAGGTTAGGGGCCTGAACACTGAAGCTTTCTTT
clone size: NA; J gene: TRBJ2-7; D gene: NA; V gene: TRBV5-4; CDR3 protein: CASSSAPSSYYEQYF; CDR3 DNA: TGTGCCAGCAGCTCCGCCCCGTCTAGTTACTACGAGCAGTACTTC
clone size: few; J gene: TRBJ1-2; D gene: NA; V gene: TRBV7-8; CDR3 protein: CASSSQIEYGYTF; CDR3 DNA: TGTGCCAGCAGCTCACAGATCGAGTATGGCTACACCTTC
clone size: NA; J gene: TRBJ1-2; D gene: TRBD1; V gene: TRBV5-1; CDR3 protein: CASSDVGQPYYGYTF; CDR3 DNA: TGCGCCAGCAGCGACGTGGGACAGCCTTACTATGGCTACACCTTC
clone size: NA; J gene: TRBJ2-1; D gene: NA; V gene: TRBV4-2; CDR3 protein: CASSQDQSLLTYNEQFF; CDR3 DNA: TGTGCCAGCAGCCAAGATCAAAGCCTCCTGACCTACAATGAGCAGTTCTTC
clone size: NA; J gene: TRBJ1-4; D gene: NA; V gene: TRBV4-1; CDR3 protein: CASTASQTNEKLFF; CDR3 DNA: TGCGCCAGCACCGCCAGTCAGACTAATGAAAAACTGTTTTTT
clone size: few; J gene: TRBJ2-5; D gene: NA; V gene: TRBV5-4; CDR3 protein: CASSTKSLSGTQYF; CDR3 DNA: TGTGCCAGCAGTACAAAGTCCTTGTCAGGGACCCAGTACTTC
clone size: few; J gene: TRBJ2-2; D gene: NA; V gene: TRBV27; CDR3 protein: CASSRTGELFF; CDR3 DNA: TGTGCCAGCAGCCGCACCGGGGAGCTGTTTTTT
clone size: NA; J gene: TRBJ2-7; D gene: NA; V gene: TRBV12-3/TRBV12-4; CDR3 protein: CASMMRGEQYF; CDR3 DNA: TGTGCCAGCATGATGAGGGGGGAGCAGTACTTC
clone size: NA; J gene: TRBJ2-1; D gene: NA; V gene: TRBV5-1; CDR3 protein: CASSLSVDNEQFF; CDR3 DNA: TGCGCCAGCAGCTTGTCGGTCGACAATGAGCAGTTCTTC
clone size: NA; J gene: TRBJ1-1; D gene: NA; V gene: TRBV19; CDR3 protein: CASSSLRRSGTEAFF; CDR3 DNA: TGTGCCAGTAGTAGCCTCAGACGATCAGGCACTGAAGCTTTCTTT
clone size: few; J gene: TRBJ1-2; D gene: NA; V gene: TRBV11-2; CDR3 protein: CASSEWARGGYTF; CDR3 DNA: TGTGCCAGCAGCGAATGGGCCAGGGGTGGCTACACCTTC
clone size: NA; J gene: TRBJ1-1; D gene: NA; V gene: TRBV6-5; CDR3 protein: CASSYPTGMGNTEAFF; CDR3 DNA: TGTGCCAGCAGTTACCCAACAGGGATGGGGAACACTGAAGCTTTCTTT
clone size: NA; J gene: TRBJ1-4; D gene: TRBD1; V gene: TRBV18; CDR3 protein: CASSRMGQGEEKLFF; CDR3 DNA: TGTGCCAGCTCACGGATGGGACAGGGAGAGGAGAAACTGTTTTTT
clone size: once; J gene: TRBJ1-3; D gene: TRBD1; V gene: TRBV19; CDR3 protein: CASRPTGVGNTIYF; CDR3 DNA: TGTGCCAGTAGACCGACAGGGGTCGGAAACACCATATATTTT
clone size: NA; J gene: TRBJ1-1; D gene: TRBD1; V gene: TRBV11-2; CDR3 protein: CASINILWGQVNTEAFF; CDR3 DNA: TGTGCCAGCATCAATATTTTATGGGGACAGGTAAACACTGAAGCTTTCTTT
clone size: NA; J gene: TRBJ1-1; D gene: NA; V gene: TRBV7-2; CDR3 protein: CASSLTARGLTEAFF; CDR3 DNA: TGTGCCAGCAGCTTGACTGCTCGGGGTCTCACTGAAGCTTTCTTT
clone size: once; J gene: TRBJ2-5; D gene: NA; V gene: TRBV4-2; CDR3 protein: CASSKEAGQETQYF; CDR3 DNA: TGTGCCAGCAGCAAGGAAGCGGGTCAAGAGACCCAGTACTTC
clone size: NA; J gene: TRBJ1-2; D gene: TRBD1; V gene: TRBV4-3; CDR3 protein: CASSPGTGGNYGYTF; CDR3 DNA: TGCGCCAGCAGCCCCGGTACAGGGGGCAACTATGGCTACACCTTC
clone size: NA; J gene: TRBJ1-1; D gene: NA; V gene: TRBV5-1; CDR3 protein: CASSLWGGDTEAFF; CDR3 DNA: TGCGCCAGCAGCTTGTGGGGAGGGGACACTGAAGCTTTCTTT
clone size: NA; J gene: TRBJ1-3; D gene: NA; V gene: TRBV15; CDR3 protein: CATSRDTGRRGNTIYF; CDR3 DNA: TGTGCCACCAGCAGAGATACAGGGCGGAGAGGAAACACCATATATTTT
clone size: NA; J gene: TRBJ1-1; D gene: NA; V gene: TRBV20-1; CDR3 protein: CSTDMNTEAFF; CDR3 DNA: TGCAGCACAGACATGAACACTGAAGCTTTCTTT
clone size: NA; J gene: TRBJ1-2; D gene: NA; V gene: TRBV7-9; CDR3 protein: CASSLGALNYGYTF; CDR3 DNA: TGTGCCAGCAGCTTAGGAGCGTTAAACTATGGCTACACCTTC
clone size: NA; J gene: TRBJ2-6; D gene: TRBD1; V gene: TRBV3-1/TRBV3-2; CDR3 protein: CASSHRTGSISGANVLTF; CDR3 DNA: TGTGCCAGCAGCCACCGGACAGGATCGATATCTGGGGCCAACGTCCTGACTTTC
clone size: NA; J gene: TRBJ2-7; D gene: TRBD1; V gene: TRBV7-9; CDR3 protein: CASRGMGQGTYEQYF; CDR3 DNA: TGTGCCAGCAGGGGAATGGGACAGGGGACCTACGAGCAGTACTTC
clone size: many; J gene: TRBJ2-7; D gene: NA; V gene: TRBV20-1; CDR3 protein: CSASQYEQYF; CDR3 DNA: TGCAGTGCTAGCCAGTACGAGCAGTACTTC
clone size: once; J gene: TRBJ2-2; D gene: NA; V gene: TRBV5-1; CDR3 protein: CASSPGRGALNTGELFF; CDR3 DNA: TGCGCCAGCAGCCCCGGTCGGGGGGCTTTGAACACCGGGGAGCTGTTTTTT
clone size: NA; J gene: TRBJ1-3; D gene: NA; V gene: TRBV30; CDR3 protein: CAWIEFRGSGNTIYF; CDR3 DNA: TGTGCCTGGATCGAGTTTAGGGGCAGCGGAAACACCATATATTTT
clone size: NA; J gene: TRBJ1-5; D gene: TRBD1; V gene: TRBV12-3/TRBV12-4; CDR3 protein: CASSWTGDQPQHF; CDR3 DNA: TGTGCCAGCAGCTGGACAGGGGATCAGCCCCAGCATTTT
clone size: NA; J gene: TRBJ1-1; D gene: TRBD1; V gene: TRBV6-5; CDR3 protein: CATRTGLYTEAFF; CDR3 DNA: TGTGCCACACGGACAGGGTTATACACTGAAGCTTTCTTT
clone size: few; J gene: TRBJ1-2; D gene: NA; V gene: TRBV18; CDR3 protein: CASSPRGDGYTF; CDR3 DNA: TGTGCCAGCTCTCCCCGGGGGGATGGCTACACCTTC
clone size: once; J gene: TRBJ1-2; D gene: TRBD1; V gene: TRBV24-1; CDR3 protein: CATSDPSGGYYGYTF; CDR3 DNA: TGTGCCACCAGTGATCCATCAGGGGGCTACTATGGCTACACCTTC
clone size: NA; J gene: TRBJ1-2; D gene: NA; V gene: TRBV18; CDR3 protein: CASSPNRQGYGYTF; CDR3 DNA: TGTGCCAGCTCACCAAATCGCCAGGGTTATGGCTACACCTTC
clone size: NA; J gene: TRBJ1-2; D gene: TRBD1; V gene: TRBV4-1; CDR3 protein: CASSPLTGQGVYTF; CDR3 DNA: TGCGCCAGCAGCCCTCTCACGGGACAGGGTGTCTACACCTTC
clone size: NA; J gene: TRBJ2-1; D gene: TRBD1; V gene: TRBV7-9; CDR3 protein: CASSSDREKVNEQFF; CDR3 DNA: TGTGCCAGCAGCTCGGACAGGGAGAAAGTCAATGAGCAGTTCTTC
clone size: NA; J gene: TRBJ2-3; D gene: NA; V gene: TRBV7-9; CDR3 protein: CASSLGRGSDTQYF; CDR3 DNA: TGTGCCAGCAGCTTAGGTCGGGGATCCGATACGCAGTATTTT
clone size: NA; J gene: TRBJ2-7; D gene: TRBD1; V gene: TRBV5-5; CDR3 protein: CASWTGEMQYF; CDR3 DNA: TGTGCCAGTTGGACAGGGGAAATGCAGTACTTC
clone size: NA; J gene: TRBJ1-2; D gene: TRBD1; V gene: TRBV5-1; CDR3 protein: CASRGQGLFLDGYTF; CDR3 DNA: TGCGCCAGCAGGGGACAGGGCTTGTTTCTCGATGGCTACACCTTC
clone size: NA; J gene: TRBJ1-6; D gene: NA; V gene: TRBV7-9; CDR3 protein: CASSLGGFSPLHF; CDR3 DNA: TGTGCCAGCAGCTTAGGGGGCTTTTCACCCCTCCACTTT
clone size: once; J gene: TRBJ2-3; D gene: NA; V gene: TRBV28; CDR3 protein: CASIQGPDTQYF; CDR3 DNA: TGTGCCAGCATCCAGGGCCCCGATACGCAGTATTTT
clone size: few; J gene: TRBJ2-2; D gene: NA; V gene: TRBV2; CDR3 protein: CASRPRANQGGELFF; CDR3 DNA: TGTGCCAGCAGGCCCAGGGCGAACCAGGGCGGGGAGCTGTTTTTT